The clone carrying this T cell receptor (beta chain) was detected only a few times. These data belong to a study of metastatic and nonmetastatic thyroid tumors. All patients reached thyroid surgery having received no treatment beforehand. Trimming removed 5 bases at V and 8 bases at J, with 24 bases between. The CDR3 has 16 amino acids. Using MiXCR, TCRdb reanalyzed the PCR reads. The table records 15,000 to 20,000 clones, over 25% of them present only once. The clonotype comes from a male donor with papillary thyroid cancer or a benign thyroid nodule (not recorded which). Some clones in this sample may be carry-over from other donors' samples. Material: tumor tissue. The chain recombines TRBV12-3 or TRBV12-4 with TRBJ1-2; D call uncertain. CDR3 residues: CASSPLLRELRGGYTF. The CDR3 DNA is TGTGCCAGCAGTCCTCTTTTAAGGGAGCTTCGAGGGGGCTACACCTTC.